The text below deals with one T cell receptor beta chain. Its antigen is unidentified. The CDR3 end is not reached by the read, which stops 3 residues before it; the germline J gene fills it in. The entry originates in a study of T cells in women clearing cervical HPV infection. As for the study in general: Cases were women with histologically confirmed HPV16-related CIN3 or worse, including a couple of invasive cancers. Study observations and caveats: CIN3+ cases had significantly higher TCR richness than controls; evenness did not differ.

The assay was immunoSEQ multiplex PCR, and TCRdb's table has in-frame clones only and misses some. In all, the sample yields some 23,000 clones. In germline, CDR1 is SGHTA, CDR2 FQGTGA. The CDR3 length is 17 residues. V was shortened by 5 bases and J by 1 base, with 19 bases between the two germline ends. All donors had a single incident cervical HPV16 infection, not prevalent. The clonotype originates from a woman between 18 and 75 years old with a cervical HPV16 infection that either progressed to CIN3+ or cleared (not recorded which). The specimen sequenced was blood buffy coat. The chain joins TRBV7-3 to TRBJ2-3; D is perhaps TRBD2 (7 bases). This chain's CDR3 is CASSPPRGAGGTDTQYF. CDR3 DNA (partial): TGTGCCAGCAGCCCCCCCCGGGGGGCGGGGGGCACAGATACG.